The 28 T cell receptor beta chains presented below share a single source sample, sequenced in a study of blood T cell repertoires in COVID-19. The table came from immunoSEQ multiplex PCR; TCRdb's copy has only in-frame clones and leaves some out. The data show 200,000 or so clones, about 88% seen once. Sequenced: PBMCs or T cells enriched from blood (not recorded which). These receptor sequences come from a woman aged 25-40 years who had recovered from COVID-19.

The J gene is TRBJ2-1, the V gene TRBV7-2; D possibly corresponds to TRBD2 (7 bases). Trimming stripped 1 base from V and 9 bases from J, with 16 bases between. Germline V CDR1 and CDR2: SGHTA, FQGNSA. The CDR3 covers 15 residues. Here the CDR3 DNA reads TGTGCCAGCAGCTTAGATATTTTTGGGGGGGCTGAGCAGTTCTTC. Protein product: CASSLDIFGGAEQFF.

For the CDR3, the DNA is TGTGCCAGCACCCTAACGGGGGCGGGGGGCTTCTACAATGAGCAGTTCTTC. Translating gives CASTLTGAGGFYNEQFF. The V and J genes are TRBV7-6 and TRBJ2-1, with 8 bases aligning to TRBD2. V gave up 7 bases and J gave up 3 bases; unmatched junction bases: 14. This CDR3 has 17 amino acids. Germline V gene data show CDR1 as SGHVS and CDR2 as FNYEAQ.

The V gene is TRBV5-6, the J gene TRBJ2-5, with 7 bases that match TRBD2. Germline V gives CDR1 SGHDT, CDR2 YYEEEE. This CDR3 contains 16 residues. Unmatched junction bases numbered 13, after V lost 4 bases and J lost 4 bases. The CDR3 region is CASSASGTTRGETQYF. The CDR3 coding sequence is TGTGCCAGCAGCGCGAGCGGGACTACAAGGGGAGAGACCCAGTACTTC.

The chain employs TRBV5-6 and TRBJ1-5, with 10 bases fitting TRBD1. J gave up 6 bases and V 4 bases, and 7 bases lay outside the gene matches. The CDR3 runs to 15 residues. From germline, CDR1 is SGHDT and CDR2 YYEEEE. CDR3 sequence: CASSTRDRGGQPQHF. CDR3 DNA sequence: TGTGCCAGCAGCACCCGGGACAGGGGTGGTCAGCCCCAGCATTTT.

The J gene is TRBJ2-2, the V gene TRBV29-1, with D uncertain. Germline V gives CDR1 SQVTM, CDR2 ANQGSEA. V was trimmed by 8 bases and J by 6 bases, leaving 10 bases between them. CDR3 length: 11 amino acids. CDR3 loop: CSFRRAGELFF. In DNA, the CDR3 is TGCAGCTTTCGAAGAGCCGGGGAGCTGTTTTTT.

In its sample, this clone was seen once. Written as DNA, the CDR3 is TGCGCCAGCAGTCTCAGGGGCATGAACTATGGCTACACCTTC. It yields the protein CASSLRGMNYGYTF. V usage is TRBV4-1 and J usage is TRBJ1-2; tentative D call: TRBD1 (6 bases). This CDR3 spans 14 amino acids. Per germline, CDR1 MGHRA and CDR2 YSYEKL. V shed 6 bases and J shed 2 bases, with 13 bases lying between them.

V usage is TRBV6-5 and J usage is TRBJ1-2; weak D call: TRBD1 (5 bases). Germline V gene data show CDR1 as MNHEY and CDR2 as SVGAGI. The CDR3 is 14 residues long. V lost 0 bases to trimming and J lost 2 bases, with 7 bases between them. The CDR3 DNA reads TGTGCCAGCAGTTACTCCTGGACAAACTATGGCTACACCTTC. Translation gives CASSYSWTNYGYTF.

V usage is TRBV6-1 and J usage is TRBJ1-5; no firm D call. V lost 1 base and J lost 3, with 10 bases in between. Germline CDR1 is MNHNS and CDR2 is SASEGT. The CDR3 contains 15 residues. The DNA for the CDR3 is TGTGCCAGCAGTGAAGGCGGTAGAAACAATCAGCCCCAGCATTTT. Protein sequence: CASSEGGRNNQPQHF.

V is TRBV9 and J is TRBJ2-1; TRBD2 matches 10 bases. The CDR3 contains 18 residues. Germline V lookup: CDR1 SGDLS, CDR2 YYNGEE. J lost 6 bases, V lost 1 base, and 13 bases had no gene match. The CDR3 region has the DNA TGTGCCAGCAGCGTAAGCAAGTTAGCGGGGGGTACCTTCAATGAGCAGTTCTTC. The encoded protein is CASSVSKLAGGTFNEQFF.

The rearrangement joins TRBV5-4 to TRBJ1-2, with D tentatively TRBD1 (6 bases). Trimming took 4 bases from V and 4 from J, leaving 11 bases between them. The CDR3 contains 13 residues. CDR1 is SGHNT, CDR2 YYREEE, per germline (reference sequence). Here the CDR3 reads CASSPQGSYGYTF. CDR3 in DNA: TGTGCCAGCAGCCCGCAGGGGAGCTATGGCTACACCTTC.

The CDR3, as DNA: TGTGCCAGCAGCTTGGCCGGTTTCCAAGAGACCCAGTACTTC. Translation gives CASSLAGFQETQYF. The chain uses TRBV5-4 and TRBJ2-5, with D uncertain. This CDR3 region has 14 residues. Germline V gene lookup returns CDR1 SGHNT and CDR2 YYREEE (reference sequence). V lost 0 bases to trimming and J lost 1 base, with 7 bases between them.

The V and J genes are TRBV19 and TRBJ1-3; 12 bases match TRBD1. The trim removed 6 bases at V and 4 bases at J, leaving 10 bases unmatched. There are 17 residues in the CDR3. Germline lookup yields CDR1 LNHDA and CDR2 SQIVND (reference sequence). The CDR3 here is CASRNTGTGGAGNTIYF. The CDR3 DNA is TGTGCCAGTAGAAATACCGGGACAGGGGGCGCGGGAAACACCATATATTTT.

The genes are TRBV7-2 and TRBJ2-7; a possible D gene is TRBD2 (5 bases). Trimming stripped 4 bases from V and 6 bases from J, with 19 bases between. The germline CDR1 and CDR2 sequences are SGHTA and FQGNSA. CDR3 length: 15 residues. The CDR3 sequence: CASSSQSSGLREQYF. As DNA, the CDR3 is TGTGCCAGCAGCTCCCAATCTTCGGGGTTACGCGAGCAGTACTTC.

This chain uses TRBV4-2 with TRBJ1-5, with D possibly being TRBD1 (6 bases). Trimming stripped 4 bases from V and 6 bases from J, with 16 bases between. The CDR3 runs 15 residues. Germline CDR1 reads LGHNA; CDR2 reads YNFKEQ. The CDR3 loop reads CASSRGGGEGQPQHF. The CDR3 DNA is TGTGCCAGCAGCCGGGGAGGGGGGGAAGGTCAGCCCCAGCATTTT.

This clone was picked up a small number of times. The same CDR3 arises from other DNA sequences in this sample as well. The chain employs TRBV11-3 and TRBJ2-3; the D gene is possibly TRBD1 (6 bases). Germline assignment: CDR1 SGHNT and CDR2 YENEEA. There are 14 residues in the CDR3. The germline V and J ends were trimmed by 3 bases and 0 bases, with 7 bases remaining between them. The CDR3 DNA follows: TGTGCCAGCAGCTTGGGGGCTAGCACAGATACGCAGTATTTT. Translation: CASSLGASTDTQYF.

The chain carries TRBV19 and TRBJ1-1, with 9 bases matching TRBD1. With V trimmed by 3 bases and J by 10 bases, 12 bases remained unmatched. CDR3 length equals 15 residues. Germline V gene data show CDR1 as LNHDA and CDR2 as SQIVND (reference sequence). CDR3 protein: CASSIHRGRMSRAFF. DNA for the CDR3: TGTGCCAGTAGTATCCACAGGGGGCGGATGAGTAGAGCTTTCTTT.

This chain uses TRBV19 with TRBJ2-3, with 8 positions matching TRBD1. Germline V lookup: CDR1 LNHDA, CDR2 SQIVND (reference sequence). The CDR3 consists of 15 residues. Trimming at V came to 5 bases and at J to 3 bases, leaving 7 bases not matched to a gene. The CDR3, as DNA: TGTGCCAGTAGTCAGGGGGCGGGCGGGACAGATACGCAGTATTTT. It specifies CASSQGAGGTDTQYF.

The CDR3, as DNA: TGTGCCAGTCCTGAACAGGGTATCAGTGGAAACACCATATATTTT. Protein sequence: CASPEQGISGNTIYF. J is TRBJ1-3 and V is TRBV2; tentatively, D is TRBD1 (6 bases). The CDR3 length is 15 residues. Trimming took 9 bases from V and 3 from J, leaving 18 bases between them. The germline CDR1 and CDR2 sequences are SNHLY and FYNNEI.

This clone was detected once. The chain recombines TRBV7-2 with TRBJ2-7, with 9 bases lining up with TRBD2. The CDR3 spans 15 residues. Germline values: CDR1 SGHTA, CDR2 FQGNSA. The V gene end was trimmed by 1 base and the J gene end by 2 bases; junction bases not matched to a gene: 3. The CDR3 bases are TGTGCCAGCAGCTTAGGACTAGCGGTCACCTACGAGCAGTACTTC. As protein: CASSLGLAVTYEQYF.

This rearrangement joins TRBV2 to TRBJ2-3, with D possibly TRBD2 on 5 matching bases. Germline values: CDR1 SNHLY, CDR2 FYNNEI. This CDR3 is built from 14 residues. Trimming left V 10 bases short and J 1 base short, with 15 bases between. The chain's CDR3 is CAINPTSRTDTQYF. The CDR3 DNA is TGTGCCATCAATCCAACTAGTCGCACAGATACGCAGTATTTT.

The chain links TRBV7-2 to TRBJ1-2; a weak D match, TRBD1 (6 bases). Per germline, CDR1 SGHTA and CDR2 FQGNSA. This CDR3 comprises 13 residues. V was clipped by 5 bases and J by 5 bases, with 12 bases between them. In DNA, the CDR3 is TGTGCCAGCAGCGGGACACAATGGTATGGCTACACCTTC. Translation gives CASSGTQWYGYTF.

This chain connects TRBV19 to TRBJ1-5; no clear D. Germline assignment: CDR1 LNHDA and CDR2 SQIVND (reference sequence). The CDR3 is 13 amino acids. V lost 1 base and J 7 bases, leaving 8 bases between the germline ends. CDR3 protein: CASSIVPGQPQHF. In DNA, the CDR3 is TGTGCCAGTAGTATAGTCCCGGGGCAGCCCCAGCATTTT.

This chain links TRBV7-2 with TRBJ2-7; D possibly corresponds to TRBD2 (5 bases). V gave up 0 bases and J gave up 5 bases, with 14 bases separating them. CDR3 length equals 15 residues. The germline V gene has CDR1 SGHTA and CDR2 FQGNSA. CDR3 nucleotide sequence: TGTGCCAGCAGCTTAGCTAGCGCAAGAACGGACGAGCAGTACTTC. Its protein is CASSLASARTDEQYF. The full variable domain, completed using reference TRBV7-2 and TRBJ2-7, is GAGVSQSPSNKVTEKGKDVELRCDPISGHTALYWYRQSLGQGLEFLIYFQGNSAPDKSGLPSDRFSAERTGGSVSTLTIQRTQQEDSAVYLCASSLASARTDEQYFGPGTRLTVT.

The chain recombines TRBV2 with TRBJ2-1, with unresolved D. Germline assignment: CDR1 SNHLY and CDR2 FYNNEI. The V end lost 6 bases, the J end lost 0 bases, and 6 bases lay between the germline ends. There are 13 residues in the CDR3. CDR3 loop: CASRPGSYNEQFF. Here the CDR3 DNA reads TGTGCCAGCAGACCCGGCTCCTACAATGAGCAGTTCTTC.

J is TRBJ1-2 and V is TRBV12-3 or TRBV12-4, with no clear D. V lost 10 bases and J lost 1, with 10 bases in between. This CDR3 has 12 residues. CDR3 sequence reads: CAIHSFNYGYTF. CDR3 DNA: TGTGCCATCCACAGCTTTAACTATGGCTACACCTTC.

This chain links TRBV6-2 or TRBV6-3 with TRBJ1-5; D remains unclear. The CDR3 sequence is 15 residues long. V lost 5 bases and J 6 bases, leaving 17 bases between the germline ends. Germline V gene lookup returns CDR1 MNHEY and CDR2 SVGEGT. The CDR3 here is CASSQITAVGQPQHF. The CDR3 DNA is TGTGCCAGCAGTCAAATTACCGCGGTAGGTCAGCCCCAGCATTTT.

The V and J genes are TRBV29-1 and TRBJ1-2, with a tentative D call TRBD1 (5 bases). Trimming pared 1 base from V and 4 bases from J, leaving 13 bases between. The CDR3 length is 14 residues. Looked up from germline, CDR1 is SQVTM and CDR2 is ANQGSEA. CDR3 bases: TGCAGCGTTGAAGTAGGGGTATCCCGCTATGGCTACACCTTC. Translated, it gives CSVEVGVSRYGYTF. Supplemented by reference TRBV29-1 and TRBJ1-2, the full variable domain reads SAVISQKPSRDICQRGTSLTIQCQVDSQVTMMFWYRQQPGQSLTLIATANQGSEATYESGFVIDKFPISRPNLTFSTLTVSNMSPEDSSIYLCSVEVGVSRYGYTFGSGTRLTVV.

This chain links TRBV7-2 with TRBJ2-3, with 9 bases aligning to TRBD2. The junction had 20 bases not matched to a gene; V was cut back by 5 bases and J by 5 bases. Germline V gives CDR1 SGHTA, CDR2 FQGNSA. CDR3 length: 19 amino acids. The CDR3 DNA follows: TGTGCCAGCAGCCACTCCCTCTCCAGCGGGGGGTTGTACGGAGATACGCAGTATTTT. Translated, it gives CASSHSLSSGGLYGDTQYF.